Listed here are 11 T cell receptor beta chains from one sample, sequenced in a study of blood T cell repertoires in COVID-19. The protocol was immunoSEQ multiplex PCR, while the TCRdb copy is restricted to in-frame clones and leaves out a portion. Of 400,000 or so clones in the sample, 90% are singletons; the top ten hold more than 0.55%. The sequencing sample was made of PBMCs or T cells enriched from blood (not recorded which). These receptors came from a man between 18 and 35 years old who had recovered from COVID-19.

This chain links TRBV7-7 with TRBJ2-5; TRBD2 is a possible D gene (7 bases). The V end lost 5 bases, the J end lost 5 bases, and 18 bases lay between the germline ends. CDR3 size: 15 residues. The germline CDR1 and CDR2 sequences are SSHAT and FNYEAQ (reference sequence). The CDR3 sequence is CASSRDVGGRETQYF. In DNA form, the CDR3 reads TGTGCCAGCAGCCGAGACGTCGGGGGGCGGGAGACCCAGTACTTC.

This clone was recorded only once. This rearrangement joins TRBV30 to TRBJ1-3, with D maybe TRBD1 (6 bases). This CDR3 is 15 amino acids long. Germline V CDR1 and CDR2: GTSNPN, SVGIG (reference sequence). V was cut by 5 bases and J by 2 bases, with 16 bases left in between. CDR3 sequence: CAWGWGGSAGNTIYF. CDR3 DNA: TGTGCCTGGGGATGGGGGGGCTCGGCTGGAAACACCATATATTTT.

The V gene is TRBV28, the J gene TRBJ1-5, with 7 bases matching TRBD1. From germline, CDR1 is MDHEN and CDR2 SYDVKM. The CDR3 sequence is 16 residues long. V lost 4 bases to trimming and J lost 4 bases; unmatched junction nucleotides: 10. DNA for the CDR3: TGTGCCAGCAGTTCCCGACAGGGCCCGAGGAATCAGCCCCAGCATTTT. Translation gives CASSSRQGPRNQPQHF.

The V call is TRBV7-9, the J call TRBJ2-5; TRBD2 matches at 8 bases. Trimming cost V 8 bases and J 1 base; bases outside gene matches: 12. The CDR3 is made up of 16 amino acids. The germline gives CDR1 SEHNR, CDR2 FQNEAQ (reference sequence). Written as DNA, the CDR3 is TGTGCCAGCCAGCTTAGTAGCGGGACCTCCCAAGAGACCCAGTACTTC. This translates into CASQLSSGTSQETQYF.

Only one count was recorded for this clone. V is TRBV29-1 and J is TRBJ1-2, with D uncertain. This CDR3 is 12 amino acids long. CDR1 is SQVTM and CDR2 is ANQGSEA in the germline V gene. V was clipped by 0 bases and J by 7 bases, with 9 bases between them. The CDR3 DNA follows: TGCAGCGTTGAAGATCAGGCTCCTGGCTACACCTTC. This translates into CSVEDQAPGYTF.

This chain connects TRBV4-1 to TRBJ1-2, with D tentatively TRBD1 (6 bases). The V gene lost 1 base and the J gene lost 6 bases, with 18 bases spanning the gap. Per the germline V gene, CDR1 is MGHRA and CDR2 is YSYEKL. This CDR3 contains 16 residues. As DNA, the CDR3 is TGCGCCAGCAGCCAAGGAGACAGGTCTCGTTCCGATGGCTACACCTTC. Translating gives CASSQGDRSRSDGYTF.

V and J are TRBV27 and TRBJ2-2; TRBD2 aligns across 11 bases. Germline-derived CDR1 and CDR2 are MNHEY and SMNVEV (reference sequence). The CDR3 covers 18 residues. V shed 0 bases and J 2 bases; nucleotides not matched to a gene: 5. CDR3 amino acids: CASSLSASGRRNTGELFF. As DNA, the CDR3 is TGTGCCAGCAGTTTATCGGCTAGCGGGAGGCGTAACACCGGGGAGCTGTTTTTT.

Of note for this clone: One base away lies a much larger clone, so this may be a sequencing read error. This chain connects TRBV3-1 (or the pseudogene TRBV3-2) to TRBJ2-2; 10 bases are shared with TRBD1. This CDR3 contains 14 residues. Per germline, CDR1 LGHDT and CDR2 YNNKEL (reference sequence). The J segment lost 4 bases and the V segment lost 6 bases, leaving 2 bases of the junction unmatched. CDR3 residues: CASRGTGVTGELFF. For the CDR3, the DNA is TGTGCCAGCAGGGGGACAGGGGTCACCGGGGAGCTGTTTTTT.

The CDR3 DNA reads TGTGCCAGCAGCTGGAGGGACAGCTATAATTCACCCCTCCACTTT. This sequence encodes CASSWRDSYNSPLHF. The chain employs TRBV5-5 and TRBJ1-6; 7 bases match TRBD1. With V trimmed by 3 bases and J by 3 bases, 3 bases remained unmatched. This CDR3 has 15 amino acids. The germline gives CDR1 SGHKS, CDR2 YYEKEE (reference sequence).

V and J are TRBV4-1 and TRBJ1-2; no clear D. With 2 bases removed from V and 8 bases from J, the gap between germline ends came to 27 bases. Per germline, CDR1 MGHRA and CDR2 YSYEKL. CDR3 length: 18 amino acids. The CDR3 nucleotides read TGCGCCAGCAGCCAACACGAACCTGGACGGACTCTCCTAAAGGGCTACACCTTC. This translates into CASSQHEPGRTLLKGYTF.

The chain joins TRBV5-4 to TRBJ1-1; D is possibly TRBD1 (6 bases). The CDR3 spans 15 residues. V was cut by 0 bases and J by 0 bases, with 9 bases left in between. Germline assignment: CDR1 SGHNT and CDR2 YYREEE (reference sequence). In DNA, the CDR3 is TGTGCCAGCAGCTTGGTGGGGGCAATGAACACTGAAGCTTTCTTT. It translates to CASSLVGAMNTEAFF.